A selection of T cell receptor beta chains follows, all from one sample in a study of shared clonotypes between healthy human individuals. Profiling relied on immunoSEQ multiplex PCR, and the TCRdb table lists in-frame clones only, not all of them. The sample shows 2 million to 2.5 million clones, nearly 97% of them seen only once. Sequencing used naive CD4+ T cells sorted from blood. The receptors here all came from a man aged 18-30 years in good health. Both conserved end residues are part of each CDR3. The D gene is left open where the match is weak. For some rows the clone size is stated as once, few or many, or as a class when expanded; others skip it.

clone size	D gene	CDR3 length	V gene	J gene	CDR3 DNA	CDR3 protein
once	NA	16	TRBV5-6	TRBJ2-7	TGTGCCAGCAGCCGTGGTTGGCCGCCGAATTCCTACGAGCAGTACTTC	CASSRGWPPNSYEQYF
NA	NA	14	TRBV21-1	TRBJ2-5	TGTGCCAGCAGCAAGACTAGTCTTGAAGAGACCCAGTACTTC	CASSKTSLEETQYF
few	NA	15	TRBV19	TRBJ1-1	TGTGCCAGTAGTAGACAGGCCACCGTGAACACTGAAGCTTTCTTT	CASSRQATVNTEAFF
NA	TRBD1	15	TRBV18	TRBJ2-7	TGTGCCAGCTCACCTCGACAGGGAGTGGTATACGAGCAGTACTTC	CASSPRQGVVYEQYF
NA	NA	13	TRBV7-9	TRBJ1-1	TGTGCCAGCAGCTTAGCCCTCGGAGGGGAAGCTTTCTTT	CASSLALGGEAFF
NA	NA	12	TRBV28	TRBJ1-6	TGTGCCAGCAGTACCGCCCTAGCTCCCCTCCACTTT	CASSTALAPLHF
NA	NA	12	TRBV19	TRBJ1-2	TGTGCCAGTAGTATAGTTGATGACGGCTACACCTTC	CASSIVDDGYTF
NA	TRBD1	14	TRBV6-1	TRBJ1-6	TGTGCCAGCAGAATGACAGGGGAGAATTCACCCCTCCACTTT	CASRMTGENSPLHF
NA	NA	15	TRBV6-1	TRBJ1-6	TGTGCCAGCAGTGTCGGAAGAGGGGGTGATTCACCCCTCCACTTT	CASSVGRGGDSPLHF
few	NA	12	TRBV7-9	TRBJ1-2	TGTGCCAGCAGCTTAGAACAGAATGGCTACACCTTC	CASSLEQNGYTF
NA	NA	11	TRBV20-1	TRBJ1-1	TGCAGTGGAACCGATAACACTGAAGCTTTCTTT	CSGTDNTEAFF
NA	TRBD2	14	TRBV29-1	TRBJ2-1	TGCAGCGCCGGGACTAGCGGGGGGCACAATGAGCAGTTCTTC	CSAGTSGGHNEQFF
NA	TRBD2	15	TRBV5-1	TRBJ2-7	TGCGCCAGCAGCCTGGGGGGAGGGACTGACTACGAGCAGTACTTC	CASSLGGGTDYEQYF
NA	TRBD1	16	TRBV5-1	TRBJ1-1	TGCGCCAGCAGCTGGACAGGGTCGCAACCGAACACTGAAGCTTTCTTT	CASSWTGSQPNTEAFF
NA	TRBD1	14	TRBV25-1	TRBJ1-1	TGTGCCAGCAGTGACCAGGGGGCTGGAACTGAAGCTTTCTTT	CASSDQGAGTEAFF
once	NA	15	TRBV5-1	TRBJ2-5	TGCGCCAGCAGCTTGGAGGCTACAAAGGGGGAGACCCAGTACTTC	CASSLEATKGETQYF
NA	NA	12	TRBV5-1	TRBJ1-1	TGCGCCAGCAGCTTGGCCGGGAGTGAAGCTTTCTTT	CASSLAGSEAFF
once	NA	16	TRBV19	TRBJ1-1	TGTGCCAGTAGTATCCAGGCAACCCCGGTGAACACTGAAGCTTTCTTT	CASSIQATPVNTEAFF
NA	TRBD1	13	TRBV19	TRBJ2-7	TGTGCCAGTAGTTGGGCCAGGGGGTACGAGCAGTACTTC	CASSWARGYEQYF
once	NA	14	TRBV11-2	TRBJ1-1	TGTGCCAGCAGCAAGACGGGCACCAACACTGAAGCTTTCTTT	CASSKTGTNTEAFF
NA	TRBD2	16	TRBV2	TRBJ2-5	TGTGCCGGCCGACCTTTTCTAGCGGGAGGGGATGAGACCCAGTACTTC	CAGRPFLAGGDETQYF
NA	TRBD1	15	TRBV5-8	TRBJ1-6	TGTGCCAGCAGACCCGGACAGGCCTATAATTCACCCCTCCACTTT	CASRPGQAYNSPLHF
NA	TRBD2	15	TRBV9	TRBJ2-1	TGTGCCAGCAGCGTAGGGACTAGCGGGAGGTATGAGCAGTTCTTC	CASSVGTSGRYEQFF
NA	TRBD1	13	TRBV10-3	TRBJ2-7	TGTGCCATCAGCTTCGACAGGGTTCACGAGCAGTACTTC	CAISFDRVHEQYF
NA	NA	15	TRBV6-6	TRBJ1-2	TGTGCCAGCAGTTACCCCCCGGGGGCTAGCTATGGCTACACCTTC	CASSYPPGASYGYTF
NA	NA	15	TRBV4-3	TRBJ2-5	TGCGCCAGCAGCCAAGATTTCACAGGCCAAGAGACCCAGTACTTC	CASSQDFTGQETQYF
NA	NA	14	TRBV5-1	TRBJ1-5	TGCGCCAGCAGCTTGGGGGGATTGGATCAGCCCCAGCATTTT	CASSLGGLDQPQHF
NA	TRBD2	15	TRBV7-9	TRBJ2-7	TGTGCCAGCAGCACAAACCTAGCGGGACTCTACGAGCAGTACTTC	CASSTNLAGLYEQYF
NA	NA	13	TRBV9	TRBJ1-1	TGTGCCAGCAGCGTGGAGATGAACACTGAAGCTTTCTTT	CASSVEMNTEAFF
NA	TRBD1	14	TRBV30	TRBJ1-6	TGTGCCTGGGAGGCAGGGGGGGATAATTCACCCCTCCACTTT	CAWEAGGDNSPLHF
NA	NA	15	TRBV7-2	TRBJ1-5	TGTGCCAGCAGCTTGGGGGGACGGGGCAATCAGCCCCAGCATTTT	CASSLGGRGNQPQHF
NA	NA	14	TRBV7-9	TRBJ1-2	TGTGCCAGCAGCCCACCGGGACCCAACTATGGCTACACCTTC	CASSPPGPNYGYTF
NA	NA	13	TRBV19	TRBJ1-2	TGTGCCAGTACCCTAACAGGCCCGGCTGGTTACACCTTC	CASTLTGPAGYTF
NA	NA	12	TRBV10-3	TRBJ1-6	TGTGCCATCAGGGGAAATAATTCACCCCTCCACTTT	CAIRGNNSPLHF
NA	NA	15	TRBV6-1	TRBJ2-7	TGTGCCAGCAGTGAGTGGGAGGGCAGGACAGACGAGCAGTACTTC	CASSEWEGRTDEQYF
NA	TRBD1	15	TRBV19	TRBJ1-1	TGTGCCAGTAGTCTGTCGACAGGGTTGAACACTGAAGCTTTCTTT	CASSLSTGLNTEAFF
NA	NA	15	TRBV6-1	TRBJ1-3	TGTGCCAGCAGTGTCAGTCACATCTCTGGAAACACCATATATTTT	CASSVSHISGNTIYF
NA	TRBD1	18	TRBV30	TRBJ1-5	TGTGCCTGGAGTGTACCGAAGACAGGGAGTTTCAGCAATCAGCCCCAGCATTTT	CAWSVPKTGSFSNQPQHF
NA	NA	14	TRBV5-1	TRBJ1-1	TGCGCCAGCAGCTTCAGGGACGAGTTGACTGAAGCTTTCTTT	CASSFRDELTEAFF
NA	NA	13	TRBV4-1	TRBJ1-5	TGCGCCAGCAGCCCACAGGGTTATCAGCCCCAGCATTTT	CASSPQGYQPQHF
NA	NA	11	TRBV6-5	TRBJ2-7	TGTGCCAGCAGGGGGTCCTACGAGCAGTACTTC	CASRGSYEQYF
NA	NA	14	TRBV10-3	TRBJ2-3	TGTGCCATCTCGGCGGTAGCGCCCACAGATACGCAGTATTTT	CAISAVAPTDTQYF
NA	TRBD2	14	TRBV11-2	TRBJ2-5	TGTGCCAGCAGCTCCGGACTAGCGGGGGACACCCAGTACTTC	CASSSGLAGDTQYF
NA	TRBD1	15	TRBV29-1	TRBJ2-2	TGCAGCGACCCCAAGGGGACAGGGGTAACCGGGGAGCTGTTTTTT	CSDPKGTGVTGELFF
NA	TRBD1	18	TRBV30	TRBJ1-4	TGTGCCTGGAGTGGCAGGGGGCGAGGAGTCGAACTTAATGAAAAACTGTTTTTT	CAWSGRGRGVELNEKLFF
once	TRBD2	14	TRBV6-1	TRBJ2-1	TGTGCCAGCAGCATAGCGGGGGGCGAGAATGAGCAGTTCTTC	CASSIAGGENEQFF
NA	NA	13	TRBV12-5	TRBJ1-5	TGTGCTAGTGGTTTAGGTCTCAATCAGCCCCAGCATTTT	CASGLGLNQPQHF
NA	NA	14	TRBV5-4	TRBJ2-7	TGTGCCAGCAGCTTGGATATGGGGGCAGGCGAGCAGTACTTC	CASSLDMGAGEQYF
NA	NA	12	TRBV30	TRBJ2-7	TGTGCCTGGAGTGTACGCAGGGACGAGCAGTACTTC	CAWSVRRDEQYF
once	TRBD1	14	TRBV5-6	TRBJ2-7	TGTGCCAGCAGCTTGGTTCAGGGGGCCCACGAGCAGTACTTC	CASSLVQGAHEQYF
NA	NA	15	TRBV7-9	TRBJ1-2	TGTGCCAGCATTCTTCTAAACATTGGGTCCTATGGCTACACCTTC	CASILLNIGSYGYTF
NA	TRBD2	15	TRBV5-6	TRBJ2-7	TGTGCCAGCAGCATTAATAGCGGGAGAACCTACGAGCAGTACTTC	CASSINSGRTYEQYF
NA	NA	14	TRBV6-6	TRBJ1-3	TGTGCCAGCAGTGGTAGGGTCCAGGGAAACACCATATATTTT	CASSGRVQGNTIYF
NA	NA	13	TRBV5-7	TRBJ2-7	TGTGCCAGCAGCCCCAGGGCCCCTTACGAGCAGTACTTC	CASSPRAPYEQYF
NA	TRBD1	19	TRBV6-1	TRBJ1-1	TGTGCCAGCAGGGAACGGGGTTTCGGCCCAGGGGGCGAGAACACTGAAGCTTTCTTT	CASRERGFGPGGENTEAFF
NA	NA	16	TRBV5-8	TRBJ2-6	TGTGCCAGCAGCTTAGAAAGCGGCTCTGGGGCCAACGTCCTGACTTTC	CASSLESGSGANVLTF
NA	NA	12	TRBV14	TRBJ2-5	TGTGCCAGCAGCCAGGCCGTCGGGACCCAGTACTTC	CASSQAVGTQYF
NA	NA	14	TRBV2	TRBJ1-5	TGTGCCAGCAGTGACGGGGGGACCGTGGAGCCCCAGCATTTT	CASSDGGTVEPQHF
NA	NA	13	TRBV5-1	TRBJ2-3	TGCGCCAGCAGCGGAGAACAGCTCGATACGCAGTATTTT	CASSGEQLDTQYF